These T cell receptor beta chains were read from a single sample in a study of cytomegalovirus exposure and HLA in healthy donors. Data came from immunoSEQ multiplex PCR; TCRdb stores just in-frame clones and leaves some out. This sample has approximately 150,000 clones, with around 80% found just once. The sample taken for sequencing was PBMCs. Receptors were obtained from a woman aged 18-30 years in good health and CMV-seronegative. CDR3s include the opening cysteine and the closing phenylalanine or tryptophan. A D gene is named only where the DNA matches it firmly. Clone size is not always given. Where it is, it says once, few, many or a class for expanded clones.

>TRBV29-1|.|few|TRBJ2-5|12
CSVAAGVETQYF
TGCAGCGTTGCAGCCGGGGTGGAGACCCAGTACTTC
>TRBV15|.|.|TRBJ2-7|16
CATSIGGAGAPYEQYF
TGTGCCACCAGCATTGGGGGGGCGGGGGCCCCCTACGAGCAGTACTTC
>TRBV30|.|.|TRBJ1-1|9
CAGGTEAFF
TGTGCAGGGGGCACTGAAGCTTTCTTT
>TRBV2|TRBD1|once|TRBJ1-3|17
CASSPDRAATSGNTIYF
TGTGCCAGCAGCCCGGACAGGGCAGCTACCTCTGGAAACACCATATATTTT
>TRBV7-2|.|.|TRBJ2-3|13
CASSLDNTDTQYF
TGTGCCAGCAGCTTAGACAACACAGATACGCAGTATTTT
>TRBV7-6|TRBD2|.|TRBJ2-3|15
CASSLGLAGADTQYF
TGTGCCAGCAGCTTAGGTCTAGCGGGAGCAGATACGCAGTATTTT
>TRBV7-2|.|few|TRBJ2-1|14
CASSPATGYNEQFF
TGTGCCAGCAGCCCAGCGACAGGCTACAATGAGCAGTTCTTC
>TRBV19|.|.|TRBJ1-1|15
CASSPRRQGLTEAFF
TGTGCCAGTAGCCCGAGACGTCAGGGGCTCACTGAAGCTTTCTTT
>TRBV6-5|TRBD2|few|TRBJ2-7|13
CASKTSGSYEQYF
TGTGCCAGCAAAACTAGCGGGAGCTACGAGCAGTACTTC
>TRBV16|TRBD1|.|TRBJ1-1|16
CASSQSSGTGRTEAFF
TGTGCCAGCAGCCAATCCTCCGGGACAGGGAGGACTGAAGCTTTCTTT
>TRBV7-8|.|once|TRBJ2-1|13
CASSWTGTHEQFF
TGTGCCAGCAGCTGGACTGGAACGCATGAGCAGTTCTTC
>TRBV4-1|.|few|TRBJ1-5|16
CASSQGDRRGNQPQHF
TGCGCCAGCAGCCAAGGGGACCGTCGGGGGAATCAGCCCCAGCATTTT
>TRBV27|TRBD1|.|TRBJ1-6|15
CASSPGTGGNSPLHF
TGTGCCAGCAGTCCAGGGACAGGGGGTAATTCACCCCTCCACTTT
>TRBV27|.|.|TRBJ1-1|12
CASRSPDTEAFF
TGTGCCAGCAGGTCCCCCGACACTGAAGCTTTCTTT
>TRBV2|TRBD1|.|TRBJ2-7|15
CASSRDRVALWEQYF
TGTGCCAGCAGTAGGGACAGGGTAGCGCTGTGGGAGCAGTACTTC
>TRBV7-9|TRBD1|once|TRBJ1-2|16
CASSPWDRGKGYGYTF
TGTGCCAGCAGCCCATGGGACAGGGGTAAAGGGTATGGCTACACCTTC
>TRBV6-5|.|.|TRBJ2-1|13
CASSRTVYNEQFF
TGTGCCAGCAGTCGGACAGTATACAATGAGCAGTTCTTC
>TRBV5-1|.|.|TRBJ2-3|14
CASEGAGDSDTQYF
TGCGCCAGCGAGGGAGCCGGAGACTCAGATACGCAGTATTTT
>TRBV27|.|once|TRBJ1-5|13
CASSWGSNQPQHF
TGTGCCAGCAGTTGGGGCAGCAATCAGCCCCAGCATTTT
>TRBV7-9|.|.|TRBJ2-7|14
CASSPIARSYEQYF
TGTGCCAGCAGCCCTATAGCGAGGTCCTACGAGCAGTACTTC
>TRBV7-6|.|.|TRBJ2-7|15
CASSSKSGQGGEQYF
TGTGCCAGCAGCTCAAAAAGCGGGCAGGGTGGCGAGCAGTACTTC
>TRBV30|TRBD1|.|TRBJ1-1|15
CAWSVQQGAWTEAFF
TGTGCCTGGAGTGTACAGCAGGGGGCATGGACTGAAGCTTTCTTT
>TRBV5-1|.|few|TRBJ1-1|15
CASSSTGQGLTEAFF
TGCGCCAGCAGCTCTACAGGGCAGGGGTTGACTGAAGCTTTCTTT
>TRBV10-2|.|.|TRBJ2-5|13
CASSSWTEKTQYF
TGCGCCAGCAGCTCCTGGACAGAAAAGACCCAGTACTTC
>TRBV30|.|.|TRBJ2-5|15
CAWSKSGLYRETQYF
TGTGCCTGGAGTAAAAGCGGGCTTTATCGAGAGACCCAGTACTTC
>TRBV6-5|.|.|TRBJ1-2|13
CASSMTLGYGYTF
TGTGCCAGCAGCATGACACTCGGCTATGGCTACACCTTC
>TRBV18|.|few|TRBJ1-1|14
CASSPRGGVTEAFF
TGTGCCAGCTCACCACGAGGGGGGGTAACTGAAGCTTTCTTT
>TRBV6-5|TRBD2|once|TRBJ2-7|15
CASSYRGRPAYEQYF
TGTGCCAGCAGTTACCGCGGGAGGCCGGCCTACGAGCAGTACTTC
>TRBV18|TRBD2|.|TRBJ2-7|16
CASSPILTSGSGAQYF
TGTGCCAGCTCCCCTATTCTAACTAGCGGGAGTGGAGCGCAGTACTTC
>TRBV9|TRBD2|.|TRBJ2-1|16
CASSVGPSGRGNEQFF
TGTGCCAGCAGCGTCGGACCGAGCGGGAGAGGTAATGAGCAGTTCTTC
>TRBV30|.|.|TRBJ1-5|14
CAWKKLGRAQPQHF
TGTGCCTGGAAGAAATTAGGCAGGGCTCAGCCCCAGCATTTT
>TRBV5-6|.|.|TRBJ1-1|14
CASSLAGANTEAFF
TGTGCCAGCAGCTTGGCTGGGGCGAACACTGAAGCTTTCTTT
>TRBV11-2|TRBD2|.|TRBJ2-3|18
CASSYRLAVRPYTDTQYF
TGTGCCAGCAGCTACAGACTAGCGGTGCGTCCCTACACAGATACGCAGTATTTT
>TRBV10-1|.|.|TRBJ2-7|13
CASSELDTGEQYF
TGCGCCAGCAGTGAGTTAGACACCGGCGAGCAGTACTTC
>TRBV2|.|.|TRBJ2-7|14
CASSGGAASYEQYF
TGTGCCAGCAGTGGTGGAGCGGCCTCCTACGAGCAGTACTTC
>TRBV2|.|.|TRBJ1-5|13
CASSWESNQPQHF
TGTGCCAGCAGCTGGGAGAGCAATCAGCCCCAGCATTTT